The entry below gives a single T cell receptor (beta chain) sequence along with its context. Its antigen is undetermined. Some clones are missing from TCRdb's copy, which holds only in-frame ones; the method was immunoSEQ multiplex PCR. The sample records over a million clones, more than 60% being singletons. The CDR3 is made up of 15 amino acids. V shed 8 bases and J shed 6 bases, with 19 bases lying between them. Germline CDR1 LGHNT, CDR2 FRNRAP. This specimen comes from a study of shared clonotypes between healthy human individuals. Overall study findings and caveats: On the whole, naive subsets had larger estimated richness than memory subsets had.

Material: memory CD4+ T cells sorted from blood. As for subset: CD45RA-negative fraction. The source of this sequence is a man aged 18 to 30 in good health. This sequence joins TRBV12-5 and TRBJ2-2; D is unclear. The DNA for the CDR3 is TGTGCTAGTAACCGAATAGGTATTTCGGCCGGGGAGCTGTTTTTT. Translated: CASNRIGISAGELFF. Based on the CDR3 plus reference TRBV12-5 and TRBJ2-2, the full variable domain is DARVTQTPRHKVTEMGQEVTMRCQPILGHNTVFWYRQTMMQGLELLAYFRNRAPLDDSGMPKDRFSAEMPDATLATLKIQPSEPRDSAVYFCASNRIGISAGELFFGEGSRLTVL.